The 12 T cell receptor beta chains in this list originate from one sample, sequenced in a study of T-cell memory formation after mild COVID-19. TCRdb reprocessed the 5' RACE reads via MiXCR and lists one record per CDR3 protein. This table holds about 340,000 distinct CDR3 sequences, 13% found once. The specimen was PBMCs or a T cell subset sorted from them (not recorded which). These receptor sequences come from a man younger than 30 who had mild COVID-19 (a few samples of this study predate the infection). Cell type and time point are not known.

This clonotype was counted between two and nine times. The chain carries TRBV7-8 and TRBJ1-5; a possible D gene is TRBD1 (5 bases). The germline V and J ends were trimmed by 6 bases and 5 bases, with 11 bases remaining between them. Germline CDR1 and CDR2: SGHVS and FQNEAQ. The CDR3 extends over 13 amino acids. CDR3 coding DNA: TGTGCCAGCAGTCAGGGTCGATATCAGCCCCAGCATTTT. Its translation: CASSQGRYQPQHF.

V and J are TRBV4-1 and TRBJ2-1; weak D call: TRBD1 (6 bases). The CDR3 consists of 13 residues. Germline values: CDR1 MGHRA, CDR2 YSYEKL. V was pared by 4 bases and J by 7 bases, with 11 bases between. CDR3 coding DNA: TGCGCCAGCAGCCCACGGACAGCGAATGAGCAGTTCTTC. Its translation: CASSPRTANEQFF.

The table lists this clonotype with many counts. The CDR3 sequence: CASSRSSFTDTQYF. DNA of the CDR3: TGCGCCAGCAGCCGTTCCTCCTTCACAGATACGCAGTATTTT. V is TRBV4-1 and J is TRBJ2-3; the D is unclear. The CDR3 loop spans 14 amino acids. V was clipped by 4 bases and J by 2 bases, with 10 bases between them. Per germline, CDR1 MGHRA and CDR2 YSYEKL.

This clonotype has a handful of counts. The chain uses TRBV30 and TRBJ2-5; D is ambiguous. V lost 0 bases to trimming and J lost 5 bases, with 7 bases between them. The CDR3 is made up of 12 amino acids. CDR1 is GTSNPN, CDR2 SVGIG, per germline (reference sequence). CDR3 sequence reads: CAWSVLGETQYF. CDR3 in DNA: TGTGCCTGGAGTGTACTCGGGGAGACCCAGTACTTC.

This clonotype was recorded a few times. The V call is TRBV20-1, the J call TRBJ2-7; D gene uncertain. V dropped 1 base and J dropped 5 bases, with 9 bases sitting between them. The length of the CDR3 is 12 residues. Germline CDR1 reads DFQATT; CDR2 reads SNEGSKA (reference sequence). CDR3 residues: CSARGRQDEQYF. CDR3 sequence (DNA): TGCAGTGCTAGAGGGCGTCAGGACGAGCAGTACTTC.

The chain employs TRBV3-1 and TRBJ2-1; TRBD2 matches at 10 bases. CDR1 LGHDT and CDR2 YNNKEL come from the germline V gene (reference sequence). Losses at the gene ends were 2 bases for V and 2 bases for J; bases not matched to a gene: 9. The length of the CDR3 is 18 residues. CDR3 region: CASSQYSSGGPPYNEQFF. DNA for the CDR3: TGTGCCAGCAGCCAATACTCTAGCGGGGGACCTCCCTACAATGAGCAGTTCTTC.

This clonotype was counted between two and nine times. The rearrangement joins TRBV6-5 to TRBJ1-1; D gene uncertain. CDR1 and CDR2 (germline): MNHEY, SVGAGI. V lost 0 bases to trimming and J lost 4 bases, with 9 bases between them. The CDR3 loop spans 14 amino acids. The CDR3: CASSYSPVSTEAFF. The DNA for the CDR3 is TGTGCCAGCAGTTACTCCCCCGTTTCCACTGAAGCTTTCTTT.

This clonotype occurred a few times. The chain carries TRBV5-1 and TRBJ1-1; D gene ambiguous. CDR1 SGHRS and CDR2 YFSETQ come from the germline V gene. V was trimmed by 1 base and J by 7 bases, leaving 8 bases between them. The CDR3 contains 12 residues. Written as DNA, the CDR3 is TGCGCCAGCAGCTTGTCCCAGGATGAAGCTTTCTTT. Translated: CASSLSQDEAFF.

This clonotype was counted a few times. The chain carries TRBV7-2 and TRBJ1-1; D ambiguous. Looked up from germline, CDR1 is SGHTA and CDR2 is FQGNSA. The V and J ends lost 2 bases and 11 bases respectively, with 12 bases between them. The CDR3 has 12 amino acids. The CDR3 DNA reads as TGTGCCAGCAGCTTATTTTTTCGGGCTGCTTTCTTT. It yields the protein CASSLFFRAAFF.

This clonotype was recorded many times. This chain connects TRBV4-2 to TRBJ2-1; D not resolved. CDR1 and CDR2 (germline): LGHNA, YNFKEQ. CDR3 length: 17 amino acids. V was shortened by 1 base and J by 3 bases, with 16 bases between the two germline ends. CDR3 in amino acids: CASSQVPSLPLYNEQFF. The CDR3 coding sequence is TGTGCCAGCAGCCAAGTCCCCTCCCTTCCCCTCTACAATGAGCAGTTCTTC.

The sample holds many counts of this clonotype. CDR3 region: CASSFRDRDEQYF. The CDR3 DNA is TGTGCCAGCAGCTTCCGGGACAGGGACGAGCAGTACTTC. The gene calls are TRBV7-9 and TRBJ2-7; 9 nucleotides match TRBD1. The CDR3 covers 13 residues. V shed 3 bases and J 5 bases; nucleotides not matched to a gene: 2. CDR1 and CDR2 (germline): SEHNR, FQNEAQ (reference sequence).

At least ten counts were recorded for this clonotype. The V gene is TRBV7-2, the J gene TRBJ2-1; TRBD1 matches at 9 bases. This CDR3 is 17 amino acids long. The ends lost 4 bases at V and 1 base at J; junction bases unmatched: 8. Germline V gene sequence: CDR1 SGHTA, CDR2 FQGNSA. CDR3 in amino acids: CASSSPTGGLSYNEQFF. CDR3 DNA: TGTGCCAGCAGCTCCCCAACAGGGGGCTTGTCCTACAATGAGCAGTTCTTC.